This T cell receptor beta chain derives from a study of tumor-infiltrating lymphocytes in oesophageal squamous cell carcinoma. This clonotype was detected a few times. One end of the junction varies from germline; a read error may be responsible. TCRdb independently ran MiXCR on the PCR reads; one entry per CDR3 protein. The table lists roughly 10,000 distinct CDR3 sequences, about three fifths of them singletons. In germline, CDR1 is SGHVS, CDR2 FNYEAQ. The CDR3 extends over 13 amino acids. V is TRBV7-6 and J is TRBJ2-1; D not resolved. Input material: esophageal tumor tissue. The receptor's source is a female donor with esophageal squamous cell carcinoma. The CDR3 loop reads CASSFTIGNEQFF. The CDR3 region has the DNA TGTGCTAGCAGCTTTACTATAGGTAATGAGCAGTTCTTC.